One sample yielded the 3 T cell receptor beta chains listed below, sequenced in a study of PD-1 blockade in classical Hodgkin lymphoma. Data came from immunoSEQ multiplex PCR; TCRdb stores just in-frame clones and leaves some out. The sample contains fewer than 55,000 clones, 88% of which appear only once. Every patient experienced relapse after autologous stem cell transplantation, and brentuximab vedotin exposure varied. Sample: peripheral blood mononuclear cells (PBMCs), taken at baseline. These receptors were obtained from a human donor with classical Hodgkin lymphoma.

The V call is TRBV7-2, the J call TRBJ2-7, with D perhaps assigned TRBD1 or TRBD2 (5 bases each). The CDR3 is 15 residues long. V was pared by 2 bases and J by 3 bases, with 14 bases between. Germline V gene data show CDR1 as SGHTA and CDR2 as FQGNSA. CDR3 in DNA: TGTGCCAGCAGCTTATTCCAGGGAGAGGGCTACGAGCAGTACTTC. Residues: CASSLFQGEGYEQYF.

The chain links TRBV7-9 to TRBJ1-1; possible D gene TRBD1, 5 bases. The V gene's germline CDR1 is SEHNR and CDR2 FQNEAQ (reference sequence). V lost 1 base, J lost 2 bases, and 8 bases lay in between. The CDR3 covers 14 residues. The CDR3: CASSLGGANTEAFF. CDR3 coding DNA: TGTGCCAGCAGCTTAGGGGGCGCAAACACTGAAGCTTTCTTT.

The chain has TRBV6-4 and TRBJ2-7; a possible D gene is TRBD2 (6 bases). Trimming pared 0 bases from V and 1 base from J, leaving 13 bases between. Germline assignment: CDR1 MRHNA and CDR2 SNTAGT. The CDR3 has 16 residues. The CDR3 protein is CASSDSRGTKSYEQYF. DNA for the CDR3: TGTGCCAGCAGTGACTCACGGGGGACCAAATCCTACGAGCAGTACTTC.